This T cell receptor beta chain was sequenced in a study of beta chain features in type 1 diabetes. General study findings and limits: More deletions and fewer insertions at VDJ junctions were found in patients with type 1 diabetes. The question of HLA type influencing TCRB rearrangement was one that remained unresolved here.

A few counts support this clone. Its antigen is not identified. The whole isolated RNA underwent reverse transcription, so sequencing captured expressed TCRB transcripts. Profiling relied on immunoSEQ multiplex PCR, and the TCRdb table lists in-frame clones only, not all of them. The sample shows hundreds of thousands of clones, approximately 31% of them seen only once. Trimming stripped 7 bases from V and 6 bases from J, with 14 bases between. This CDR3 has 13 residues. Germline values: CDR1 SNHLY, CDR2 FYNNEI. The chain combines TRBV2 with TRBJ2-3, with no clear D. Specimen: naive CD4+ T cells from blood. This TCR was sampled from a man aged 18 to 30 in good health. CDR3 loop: CASIADWTDTQYF. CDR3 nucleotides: TGTGCCAGCATAGCAGACTGGACGGATACGCAGTATTTT.